This TCR beta chain was documented in a study of shared clonotypes between healthy human individuals. As regards this clone: The same CDR3 also results from other DNA sequences found in this sample.

Genomic DNA per cell subset filled all wells of several immunoSEQ plates. Sequencing was performed with immunoSEQ multiplex PCR; in TCRdb, only in-frame clones are kept and a portion is missing. Here the sample spans a few hundred thousand clones, over 50% being singletons. Germline CDR1 reads KGHSH; CDR2 reads LQKENI. This CDR3 has 12 amino acids. Trimming stripped 2 bases from V and 4 bases from J, with 6 bases between. The chain has TRBV18 and TRBJ2-7; D gene unclear. This clonotype originated in a man aged 25 to 40 in good health. The source material was memory CD4+ T cells sorted from blood. Specified subset: CD45RA-negative fraction. CDR3 amino acids: CASSPGGYEQYF. The CDR3 bases are TGTGCCAGCTCACCAGGCGGTTACGAGCAGTACTTC. Together with reference TRBV18 and TRBJ2-7, the CDR3 gives the full variable domain: NAGVMQNPRHLVRRRGQEARLRCSPMKGHSHVYWYRQLPEEGLKFMVYLQKENIIDESGMPKERFSAEFPKEGPSILRIQQVVRGDSAAYFCASSPGGYEQYFGPGTRLTVT.